Below are 21 T cell receptor beta chains sequenced from a single sample in a study of blood T cell repertoires in COVID-19. Generated by immunoSEQ multiplex PCR, the TCRdb table keeps only in-frame clones and is missing some. The sample records approximately 50,000 clones, 79% being singletons. Sequenced sample: peripheral blood. The source is a man between 65 and 85 years old with acute or convalescent COVID-19.

The CDR3 loop reads CASGADGVYEQYF. DNA of the CDR3: TGTGCCAGCGGGGCTGACGGCGTCTACGAGCAGTACTTC. The chain joins TRBV12-3 or TRBV12-4 to TRBJ2-7; D is possibly TRBD1 (5 bases). The CDR3 covers 13 residues. V shed 8 bases and J shed 3 bases, with 14 bases lying between them.

This sequence joins TRBV12-5 and TRBJ2-3, with D possibly matching TRBD1 (6 bases). Germline V CDR1 and CDR2: LGHNT, FRNRAP. The ends were cut back, 1 base at V and 5 bases at J, with 16 bases in the middle. This CDR3 has 16 residues. The CDR3 reads CASGLGPGGSGDTQYF. The CDR3 DNA sequence: TGTGCTAGTGGTTTGGGACCTGGGGGCTCAGGAGATACGCAGTATTTT.

This clone was found once. This sequence joins TRBV3-1 (or the pseudogene TRBV3-2) and TRBJ1-4, with a weak D call TRBD1 (6 bases). CDR3 size: 14 residues. The germline V gene encodes CDR1 LGHDT and CDR2 YNNKEL (reference sequence). The V gene lost 1 base and the J gene lost 7 bases, with 10 bases spanning the gap. CDR3 DNA sequence: TGTGCCAGCAGCCAAGTGGGGGCGGGTGAAAAACTGTTTTTT. It yields the protein CASSQVGAGEKLFF.

This chain links TRBV30 with TRBJ1-5, with 7 bases matching TRBD1. Looked up from germline, CDR1 is GTSNPN and CDR2 is SVGIG (reference sequence). The trim removed 2 bases at V and 2 bases at J, leaving 12 bases unmatched. The CDR3 totals 17 residues. This chain's CDR3 is CAWSRRQGDGGNQPQHF. CDR3 nucleotide sequence: TGTGCCTGGAGTAGACGGCAGGGGGACGGGGGCAATCAGCCCCAGCATTTT.

V gene TRBV29-1 combines with J gene TRBJ2-7; TRBD1 matches at 7 bases. The length of the CDR3 is 12 residues. Trimming at V came to 7 bases and at J to 2 bases, leaving 5 bases not matched to a gene. Per the germline V gene, CDR1 is SQVTM and CDR2 is ANQGSEA. CDR3 nucleotides: TGCAGCGCCGGACAGGAAGCCTACGAGCAGTACTTC. Translation: CSAGQEAYEQYF.

The chain uses TRBV6-5 and TRBJ2-3, with a tentative D call TRBD2 (6 bases). V lost 4 bases, J lost 3 bases, and 11 bases lay in between. Looked up from germline, CDR1 is MNHEY and CDR2 is SVGAGI. The CDR3 is 14 amino acids. The CDR3 loop is CASSLAGRTDTQYF. CDR3 in DNA: TGTGCCAGCAGTTTGGCAGGGAGGACAGATACGCAGTATTTT.

This clone was recorded only once. The V call is TRBV6-5, the J call TRBJ2-3; maybe TRBD2 (6 bases). V lost 8 bases and J 3 bases, leaving 15 bases between the germline ends. The germline V gene has CDR1 MNHEY and CDR2 SVGAGI. The length of the CDR3 is 14 residues. CDR3 sequence (DNA): TGTGCCAGCCGGGAGCCTGGGAGAACAGATACGCAGTATTTT. Its translation is CASREPGRTDTQYF.

The V gene is TRBV9, the J gene TRBJ1-2, with D unresolved. The CDR3 has 14 amino acids. CDR1 SGDLS and CDR2 YYNGEE come from the germline V gene. The V gene lost 0 bases and the J gene lost 8 bases, with 14 bases spanning the gap. In DNA form, the CDR3 reads TGTGCCAGCAGCGTAGTTGAGGCAACTGGGGGCTACACCTTC. As protein: CASSVVEATGGYTF. The whole variable domain, filled in from reference TRBV9 and TRBJ1-2, reads DSGVTQTPKHLITATGQRVTLRCSPRSGDLSVYWYQQSLDQGLQFLIQYYNGEERAKGNILERFSAQQFPDLHSELNLSSLELGDSALYFCASSVVEATGGYTFGSGTRLTVV.

The chain joins TRBV4-1 to TRBJ1-1; possible D gene TRBD1, 5 bases. The CDR3 sequence is 15 residues long. Germline CDR1 and CDR2: MGHRA and YSYEKL. Trimming removed 2 bases at V and 5 bases at J, with 15 bases between. CDR3 region: CASSQRKGVGTEAFF. The CDR3 nucleotides are TGCGCCAGCAGCCAACGGAAAGGGGTTGGGACTGAAGCTTTCTTT.

In this sample, this clone turned up once. V and J are TRBV10-3 and TRBJ1-5; 10 bases agree with TRBD1. V gave up 2 bases and J gave up 5 bases; unmatched junction bases: 0. This CDR3 contains 14 residues. Germline CDR1 ENHRY, CDR2 SYGVKD. CDR3 nucleotide sequence: TGTGCCATCAGTGAGGGGACAGGGGATCAGCCCCAGCATTTT. Protein sequence: CAISEGTGDQPQHF.

The chain recombines TRBV4-1 with TRBJ2-1; 9 nucleotides line up with TRBD2. CDR3 size: 15 residues. The V segment lost 1 base and the J segment 7 bases; nucleotides outside the gene matches: 5. Germline values: CDR1 MGHRA, CDR2 YSYEKL. In DNA, the CDR3 is TGCGCCAGCAGCCAAGTGACTAGCGGCCGGAATGAGCAGTTCTTC. Translation: CASSQVTSGRNEQFF.

V and J are TRBV7-2 and TRBJ2-3, with TRBD2 matching 11 bases. Germline assignment: CDR1 SGHTA and CDR2 FQGNSA. This CDR3 comprises 18 residues. V was clipped by 2 bases and J by 9 bases; unmatched bases: 16. The CDR3 region has the DNA TGTGCCAGCAGCTTACACGGACAGGGAACTAGCGGGAGAAACACGCAGTATTTT. As protein: CASSLHGQGTSGRNTQYF.

This clone has just a few counts. In nucleotides, the CDR3 is TGTGCCTGGAGAGCCGGGGACAGGGGTGTCTCACCCCTCCACTTT. It is translated as CAWRAGDRGVSPLHF. The rearrangement joins TRBV30 to TRBJ1-6, with 10 bases fitting TRBD1. Per germline, CDR1 GTSNPN and CDR2 SVGIG (reference sequence). With V trimmed by 3 bases and J by 10 bases, 9 bases remained unmatched. This CDR3 has 15 amino acids.

This clone has a single count. The chain uses TRBV2 and TRBJ1-1, with D unresolved. V was clipped by 6 bases and J by 1 base, with 9 bases between them. CDR3 size: 13 residues. Germline assignment: CDR1 SNHLY and CDR2 FYNNEI. The CDR3 here is CASRPSGNTEAFF. CDR3 coding DNA: TGTGCCAGCAGGCCTTCAGGGAACACTGAAGCTTTCTTT.

The chain combines TRBV4-1 with TRBJ2-7; 8 bases fit TRBD2. Trimming cost V 0 bases and J 6 bases; bases outside gene matches: 10. Germline V gene data show CDR1 as MGHRA and CDR2 as YSYEKL. The CDR3 extends over 16 amino acids. The CDR3 reads CASSQDTGGGQSEQYF. In DNA, the CDR3 is TGCGCCAGCAGCCAAGACACCGGCGGGGGGCAGAGCGAGCAGTACTTC.

This clone came up a few times. The chain has TRBV5-1 and TRBJ2-7; 7 bases are shared with TRBD2. The CDR3 has 15 residues. Germline assignment: CDR1 SGHRS and CDR2 YFSETQ. Trimming removed 6 bases from V and 2 bases from J; junction bases left unmatched: 11. CDR3 DNA: TGCGCCAGCACCCCCCTGGCGGGGGAACCCTACGAGCAGTACTTC. It yields the protein CASTPLAGEPYEQYF.

This clone was detected a few times. The rearrangement uses TRBV7-9 and TRBJ2-5; 11 nucleotides agree with TRBD2. The germline CDR1 and CDR2 sequences are SEHNR and FQNEAQ (reference sequence). The CDR3 runs to 16 residues. The trim removed 5 bases at V and 1 base at J, leaving 6 bases unmatched. CDR3 bases: TGTGCCAGCAGCCGTGGACTAGCGGGCCTCCAAGAGACCCAGTACTTC. The encoded protein is CASSRGLAGLQETQYF.

V usage is TRBV5-1 and J usage is TRBJ2-1; D not resolved. Trimming removed 4 bases from V and 0 bases from J, with 23 bases in between. Germline CDR1 is SGHRS and CDR2 is YFSETQ. The CDR3 contains 19 residues. CDR3 bases: TGCGCCAGCAGCGACCAGGCTATAAGGCTTGTTGGCTCCTACAATGAGCAGTTCTTC. Amino acid sequence: CASSDQAIRLVGSYNEQFF.

V gene TRBV11-3 combines with J gene TRBJ2-2; D unresolved. V was clipped by 4 bases and J by 6 bases, with 15 bases between them. Germline CDR1 SGHNT, CDR2 YENEEA. The CDR3 is made up of 15 amino acids. The CDR3, as DNA: TGTGCCAGCAGCTCACCCGGGTCTCAAGCCGGGGAGCTGTTTTTT. Translating gives CASSSPGSQAGELFF.

The chain combines TRBV27 with TRBJ2-5, with 10 positions matching TRBD1. The length of the CDR3 is 19 residues. CDR1 and CDR2 (germline): MNHEY, SMNVEV (reference sequence). V was pared by 8 bases and J by 7 bases, with 25 bases of the junction left unmatched. The CDR3 region has the DNA TGTGCCAGCCGCCGACAATCCGGGACAGGGGCAGAACGTGCCATGACCCAGTACTTC. This translates into CASRRQSGTGAERAMTQYF.

The chain combines TRBV5-1 with TRBJ1-1; D not resolved. The ends were cut back, 4 bases at V and 1 base at J, with 14 bases in the middle. The germline V gene encodes CDR1 SGHRS and CDR2 YFSETQ. This CDR3 has 15 residues. CDR3 region: CASSPVEVRNTEAFF. The CDR3 region has the DNA TGCGCCAGCAGCCCGGTCGAGGTCAGGAACACTGAAGCTTTCTTT. The full variable domain, with the rest looked up from reference TRBV5-1 and TRBJ1-1, is KAGVTQTPRYLIKTRGQQVTLSCSPISGHRSVSWYQQTPGQGLQFLFEYFSETQRNKGNFPGRFSGRQFSNSRSEMNVSTLELGDSALYLCASSPVEVRNTEAFFGQGTRLTVV.